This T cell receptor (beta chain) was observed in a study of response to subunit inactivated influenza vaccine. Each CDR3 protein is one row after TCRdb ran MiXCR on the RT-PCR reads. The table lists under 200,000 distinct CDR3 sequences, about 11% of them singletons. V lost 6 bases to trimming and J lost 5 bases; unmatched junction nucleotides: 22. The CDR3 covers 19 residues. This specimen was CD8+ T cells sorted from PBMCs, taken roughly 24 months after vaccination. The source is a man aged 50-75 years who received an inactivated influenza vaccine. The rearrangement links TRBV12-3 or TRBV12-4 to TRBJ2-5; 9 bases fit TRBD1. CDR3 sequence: CASRIPPWMTGGLCETQYF. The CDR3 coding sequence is TGTGCCAGCAGGATTCCCCCTTGGATGACAGGGGGACTTTGTGAGACCCAGTACTTC.